This T cell receptor (beta chain) was recovered during a study of cytomegalovirus exposure and HLA in healthy donors. Study-wide context: A preliminary data release comprised roughly 80 million unique TCRs obtained from HLA-typed donors.

The germline gives CDR1 SEHNR, CDR2 FQNEAQ (reference sequence). The length of the CDR3 is 16 residues. As for the donors, each was a healthy bone marrow donor. The study ran its PCR with 60 Vbeta and 13 Jbeta primers. Libraries were prepared by immunoSEQ multiplex PCR; TCRdb keeps only in-frame clonotypes and omits some of them. The repertoire holds around 150,000 clones, with around 78% as singletons. Whole-study findings and limits: A few of the chains that were CMV-associated were confirmed in vitro to be specific for CMV antigens. Among TCR beta chains of equal frequency, HLA-associated ones were more clonally expanded in a later analysis.

Turning to this clone: What it binds is unknown. At one of its ends the junction is not consistent with the germline gene, which may arise from a read error.

The chain is built from TRBV7-9 and TRBJ1-5; 7 positions agree with TRBD1. The clonotype originates from a middle-aged woman in good health and CMV-seronegative. The material sequenced was PBMCs. The CDR3 DNA reads as TGTTCCAGCAGGTTAACAGGGGTAGATAGCAATCAGCCCCAGCATTTT. Its translation is CSSRLTGVDSNQPQHF.